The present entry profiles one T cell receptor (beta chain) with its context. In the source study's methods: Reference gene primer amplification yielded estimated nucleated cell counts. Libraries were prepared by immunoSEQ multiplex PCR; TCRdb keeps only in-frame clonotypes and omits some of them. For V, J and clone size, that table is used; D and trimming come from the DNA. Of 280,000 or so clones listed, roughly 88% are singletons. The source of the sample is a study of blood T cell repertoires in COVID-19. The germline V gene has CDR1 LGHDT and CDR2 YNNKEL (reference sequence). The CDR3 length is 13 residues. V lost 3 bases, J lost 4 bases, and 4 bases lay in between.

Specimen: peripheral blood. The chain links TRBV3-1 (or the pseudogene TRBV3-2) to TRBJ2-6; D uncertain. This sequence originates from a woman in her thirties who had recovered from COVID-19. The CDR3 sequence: CASSHLGANVLTF. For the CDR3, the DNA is TGTGCCAGCAGCCACTTAGGGGCCAACGTCCTGACTTTC.